This T cell receptor (beta chain) was profiled in a study of T cell repertoires and HLA-DP antigens. Note on this clone: Its specificity is not known.

Sequencing used immunoSEQ multiplex PCR; TCRdb keeps in-frame clones, though not all of them. The sample lists about 110,000 clones; almost 95% were seen once. This CDR3 is built from 15 residues. The V gene end was trimmed by 6 bases and the J gene end by 4 bases; junction bases not matched to a gene: 6. CDR1 is KGHSH, CDR2 LQKENI, per germline. Sequenced material: CD4+ T cells from PBMCs. This TCR was recovered from a woman younger than 30 in good health and CMV-seronegative. The chain recombines TRBV18 with TRBJ2-7, with TRBD2 identical over 13 bases. The CDR3 DNA reads as TGTGCCAGCTCGCTCGGGACTAGCGGGATGTACGAGCAGTACTTC. Protein product: CASSLGTSGMYEQYF.